This TCR beta chain was sequenced in a study of cytomegalovirus exposure and HLA in healthy donors. Looking at the study overall: The roughly 130 validation repertoires used the same platform as the roughly 720 first-cohort repertoires (as reported by a later analysis).

With regard to this clone: The antigen remains unidentified.

Regarding the study as a whole: Many donors carried some public TCRs, although rarity characterized most TCR sequences. Altogether, 160 or so TCR beta chains were recorded as cytomegalovirus-associated. Reported performance of the classifier showed diagnosis of cytomegalovirus status with high specificity and sensitivity.

TCRdb's table, derived via immunoSEQ multiplex PCR, lists solely in-frame clones and lacks some. The profile shows some 140,000 clones, roughly four fifths of them singletons. The receptor was derived from a man aged 30 to 39 in good health and CMV-seropositive. Sequencing input: PBMCs.

CDR3: CASSGNTSPETQYF. The CDR3 bases are TGTGCCAGCAGCGGAAATACTAGCCCAGAGACCCAGTACTTC. This chain connects TRBV9 to TRBJ2-5; D possibly corresponds to TRBD2 (6 bases). This CDR3 region has 14 residues. V gave up 3 bases and J gave up 4 bases, with 13 bases separating them. Per germline, CDR1 SGDLS and CDR2 YYNGEE. Full variable domain (rest looked up from reference TRBV9 and TRBJ2-5): DSGVTQTPKHLITATGQRVTLRCSPRSGDLSVYWYQQSLDQGLQFLIQYYNGEERAKGNILERFSAQQFPDLHSELNLSSLELGDSALYFCASSGNTSPETQYFGPGTRLLVL.